This record looks at one T cell receptor beta chain sequence and its context. The antigen is unknown. The sample belongs to a study of T cells expressing NK-cell markers. Study-wide findings and caveats: Specificity for HCMV among expanded NKG2C+ T cell clones was not established.

Libraries used 5'RACE template switching adding universal primer site and UMIs. Following a re-call of the 5' RACE reads, TCRdb has one entry per CDR3 protein and lacks DNA. This sample's clone table lists 350,000 to 500,000 distinct CDR3 sequences. Germline CDR1 and CDR2: SGHTA and FQGTGA. This CDR3 comprises 13 residues. The sample comprised blood T cells: a sorted CD56 or NKG2C T cell subset, CD4+ or CD8+ T cells, or bulk PBMC T cells (not recorded which). This chain connects TRBV7-3 to TRBJ2-2; TCRdb outputs TRBD1, but without DNA this stays unchecked. The sequence came from a woman between 18 and 69 years old in good health. CDR3 amino acids: CASSLAQGGELFF.